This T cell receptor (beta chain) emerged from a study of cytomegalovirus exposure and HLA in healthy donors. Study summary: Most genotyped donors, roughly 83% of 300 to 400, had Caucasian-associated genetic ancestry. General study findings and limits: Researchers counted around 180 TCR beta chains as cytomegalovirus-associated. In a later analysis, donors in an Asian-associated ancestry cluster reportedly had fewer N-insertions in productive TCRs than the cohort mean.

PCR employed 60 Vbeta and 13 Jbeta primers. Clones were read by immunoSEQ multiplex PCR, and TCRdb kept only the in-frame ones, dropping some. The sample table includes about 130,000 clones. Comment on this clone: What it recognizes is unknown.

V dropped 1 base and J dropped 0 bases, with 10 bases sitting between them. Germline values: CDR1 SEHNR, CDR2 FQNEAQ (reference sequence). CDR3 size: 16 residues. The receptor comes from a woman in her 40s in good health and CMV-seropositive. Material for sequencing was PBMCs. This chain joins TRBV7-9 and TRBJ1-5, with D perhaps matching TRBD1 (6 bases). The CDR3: CASSLGAGDSNQPQHF. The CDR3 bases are TGTGCCAGCAGCTTAGGTGCAGGGGATAGCAATCAGCCCCAGCATTTT.